Presented here are 5 T cell receptor beta chains from one specimen sequenced in a study of Graves' ophthalmopathy and Graves' hyperthyroidism. RNA transcripts were the source from which TCR beta CDR3 regions were amplified. Following a first-round RT-PCR that used HTBI primers, a second-round multiplex PCR was carried out. TCRdb analysed the multiplex PCR reads with MiXCR anew, one entry per CDR3 protein. In the table there are about 600,000 distinct CDR3 sequences, 39% of which are singletons. The sequenced sample was peripheral blood or thyroid tissue (not recorded which). All receptors derive from an adult man with Graves' hyperthyroidism.

This clonotype was seen many times. This sequence joins TRBV25-1 and TRBJ1-1; D remains ambiguous. Trimming took 2 bases from V and 4 from J, leaving 8 bases between them. The CDR3 runs 13 residues. Germline-derived CDR1 and CDR2 are MGHDK and SYGVNS. For the CDR3, the DNA is TGTGCCAGCAGTGAACTACCGAGCACTGAAGCTTTCTTT. Protein: CASSELPSTEAFF.

In regard to this clonotype: A much larger clone differs by one base, so this may be a read error. J is TRBJ1-4 and V is TRBV2; 7 bases match TRBD1. This CDR3 region has 11 residues. J lost 10 bases, V lost 5 bases, and 1 base had no gene match. Germline V CDR1 and CDR2: SNHLY, FYNNEI. The CDR3: CASSYRGKLFF. CDR3 in DNA: TGTGCCAGCAGTTACAGGGGAAAACTGTTTTTT.

This clonotype has ten or more counts. V gene TRBV6-5 combines with J gene TRBJ1-5; no clear D. The ends were cut back, 6 bases at V and 4 bases at J, with 10 bases in the middle. The CDR3 covers 13 residues. CDR1 MNHEY and CDR2 SVGAGI come from the germline V gene. The CDR3 nucleotides are TGTGCCAGCAGCCTAACCTTAAATCAGCCCCAGCATTTT. This codes for CASSLTLNQPQHF.

The chain employs TRBV15 and TRBJ2-7, with TRBD2 matching over 14 bases. J gave up 1 base and V 4 bases, and 6 bases lay outside the gene matches. The CDR3 sequence is 17 residues long. Germline lookup yields CDR1 LNHNV and CDR2 YYDKDF (reference sequence). This CDR3 is CATSTGTSGSGSYEQYF. CDR3 DNA: TGTGCCACCAGCACGGGGACTAGCGGGAGTGGATCCTACGAGCAGTACTTC.

The J gene is TRBJ1-4, the V gene TRBV20-1; a possible D gene is TRBD1 (5 bases). This CDR3 contains 15 residues. Between the trimmed V and J ends, which lost 3 bases and 5 bases, there was a span of 16 bases. Germline lookup yields CDR1 DFQATT and CDR2 SNEGSKA (reference sequence). The CDR3: CSARQGLSRNEKLFF. CDR3 nucleotides: TGCAGTGCTAGGCAGGGACTATCACGCAATGAAAAACTGTTTTTT.